The T cell receptor beta chain under discussion was sequenced for a study of cytomegalovirus exposure and HLA in healthy donors (dated by TCRdb to about 2017). About the full investigation: An earlier analysis of some 500 of the donors reported approximately 300 Gb of sequence data and some 120 million unique TCR beta sequences from 150 million to 200 million T cells. Roughly 300 gigabases of sequencing data and around 87 million unique TCR sequences were included in an early release covering about 700 HLA-typed donors. Of the 398 genotyped donors, over 70% fell in the genetic ancestry cluster associated with self-reported Caucasian donors. The study was designed to test whether signatures of past pathogen exposure could be identified by cataloging public T cell receptors. The T cell repertoires of under 750 subjects were profiled by immunosequencing and related to cytomegalovirus serostatus. Besides the first cohort of roughly 660 subjects, a separate validation cohort made up of 120 different subjects was used. To predict cytomegalovirus infection status, the study brought together high-throughput TCR immunosequencing, statistical association of individual TCRs with disease status, and machine learning. A later analysis re-examined previously published TCR beta repertoires from 600 to 700 donors and added high-resolution HLA genotyping to investigate patterns of TCR occurrence. In the later analysis, no new phenotypic data were used to find candidate immune exposures; instead, reliance was placed on TCR beta sequences and their occurrence across donors. To decide whether each TCR beta V gene segment behaved as functional or pseudogenic, an earlier analysis of some 580 of the donors relied on high-throughput TCR beta sequencing. Alongside the repertoire data, information on donor age, sex, ethnicity and CMV serostatus was compiled. A later genetic analysis took genome-wide SNP genotypes for about 55% of the roughly 700 donors and used that subset as a discovery cohort. Every repertoire in the discovery cohort had been generated on one and the same sequencing platform. Both class I and class II loci were covered by HLA typing, at four-digit resolution. Typing coverage differed by locus: A, B, C, DRB1 and DQB1 were typed in about 620-630 donors, DQA1 in about 500, DPA1 in around 580, and DPB1 in approximately 450. Roughly five DR-DQ haplotypes were handled as single units for association and clustering, since linkage in the cohort was strong. Among a few hundred genotyped donors of the cohort, an average of 235,054 unique TCR beta nucleotide sequences were sequenced per donor, roughly 20% of them non-productive. Summary of the overall study and its limitations: The sequencing pipeline was judged likely to have produced a cluster of highly shared sequence variants as a technical artifact. According to a later genetic analysis, donors in an Asian-associated ancestry cluster had fewer N-insertions in productive TCRs than the approximately 610-donor mean. For the cohort, immune exposure information was limited to CMV serostatus. Approximately 16 rarely observed V segments, including chromosome 9 orphons, were excluded from the earlier analysis of several hundred of the donors because counts were too low. Some IMGT-functional V segments, including TRBV6-2 and TRBV6-3, could not be distinguished by the 87-base-pair reads and were therefore excluded. Because HLA typing was unavailable for some donors at each locus, only the typed subset was used in association tests. A further reported finding was that TCR beta sequences accurately predicted the HLA-A and HLA-B alleles for most subjects in the first cohort. A few of the identified cytomegalovirus-associated TCR beta chains were confirmed in vitro to be specific for cytomegalovirus antigens. In a later analysis, HLA-associated TCR beta chains were found to be more clonally expanded and to have lower generation probabilities than equally common non-associated chains. In the study, about 150 TCR beta chains were listed as associated with cytomegalovirus. The authors suggested that the approach could potentially be extended to other disease states and immunological phenotypes. Presence/absence analyses assumed roughly uniform sequencing depth across donors, an assumption that may not hold. Assigning TCR associations to individual alleles was difficult when HLA alleles, especially DR and DQ, strongly co-occurred. Most CMV-associated TCR beta chains appeared to be HLA-restricted in a later analysis, and the HLA associations seemed to be driven largely by CMV exposure. In a later analysis, TCR association rates were found to vary across HLA loci, with the most associated TCRs seen for DRB1 alleles and the fewest for HLA-C alleles. Cytomegalovirus status was reported to be diagnosed by the classifier with high specificity and sensitivity in both the original and validation cohorts. In a later genetic analysis, a missense DCLRE1C variant was associated with V-gene and J-gene trimming of TCR beta chains, and the association was replicated in an independent cohort. The cohort was sequenced for TCR beta chains only, and without alpha or paired-chain data the features that could be detected were limited. Most TCR sequences were observed very rarely across donors, whereas some public TCRs were present in many individuals. A later analysis associated 17,000 or so TCR beta sequences with specific HLA alleles at a false discovery rate of 0.05. Correlated functional status among segregating V segments might be attributable to linkage disequilibrium, but an unknown experimental factor could not be ruled out. According to a later analysis, parvovirus B19, influenza, CMV and Epstein-Barr virus appeared linked to several top co-occurrence clusters. An earlier analysis of around 540 of the donors showed that most TCR beta V segments appeared in productive rearrangements either about 87% or about 30% of the time, which broadly matched IMGT annotations.

The cohort comprised some 700 healthy bone marrow donors. At the time of sampling, all cohort members were nominally healthy, though unrecorded immune exposures were likely present. The donor tested CMV seronegative, placing the donor among the 350 to 400 seronegative members of the cohort. A peripheral blood sample was collected from each donor, and TCR beta sequencing was performed on peripheral blood mononuclear cells. Genomic DNA was extracted from the blood cell samples with the Qiagen DNeasy Blood Extraction Kit. This clone was picked up one time. No cognate antigen has been identified for it. Base qualities are not at hand, and no much larger clone is one base apart. CDR1 and CDR2 (MNHEY, SVGAGI) derive from the germline V gene. V ends up 10 bases short and J 2 bases short, with an unmatched junction base count of 4. The CDR3 holds 13 amino acids from the cysteine to the phenylalanine. Here the CDR3 DNA is all that survives: 39 bases in frame from base 1.

To prepare the library, the immunoSEQ multiplex PCR assay was applied. A mixture of 60 forward primers for TCR Vbeta segments and 13 reverse primers for TCR Jbeta segments was used in the multiplex PCR. The CDR3 region of rearranged TCR beta genes was amplified from genomic DNA by a multiplex PCR assay. The Illumina HiSeq System was used to sequence the amplified TCR beta libraries as 87-base-pair reads. The original pipeline was this. In a later analysis, 77 million or so unique TCR beta chains were counted across the 650 to 700 repertoires, and about 10 million of these chains were shared by at least two donors. Raw reads were error-corrected and collapsed into unique sequences by a nearest-neighbor algorithm in which closely related sequences were merged to remove PCR and sequencing errors. CDR3 sequences were aligned to IMGT reference sequences to assign V, D and J gene segments. For a sequence to be retained, a match of at least six nucleotides to both a V gene segment and a J gene segment was required. Rearrangements were called productive when the CDR3 lacked stop codons and stayed in frame with V and J; all others were non-productive. CDR3 was defined by IMGT convention, running from the second conserved V-encoded cysteine to the conserved J-encoded phenylalanine. In an earlier analysis of approximately 500 of the donors, sequences lacking an unambiguous match to a single V gene segment were excluded. In an earlier analysis of around 590 of the donors, a V segment was called functional when productive rearrangements were above 56.7%, and segregating when the standard deviation between donors exceeded 5%. To diagnose cytomegalovirus status from the catalog of TCR beta chain sequences, a statistical classification framework was built. In a later analysis, V and J genes were assigned by comparing TCR nucleotide sequences against IMGT/GENE-DB human TR gene sequences. A later analysis assigned CDR3 sequences and most-parsimonious VDJ recombination scenarios with the TCRdist pipeline. In a later analysis, every TCR beta chain was defined by the combination of its CDR3 amino acid sequence and its V-gene family, and reads without a unique V-gene family were dropped. To address suspected cross-contamination and a sequencing artifact, a later analysis removed under 600 highly shared, low-generation-probability nucleotide sequences. For each public chain, a later analysis derived a clonal expansion index from normalized ranks of inferred template counts within each repertoire. In a later analysis, generation probabilities were computed using a VDJ recombination model fitted to out-of-frame rearrangements, and the results were checked against IGoR. In a later analysis, hypergeometric tests were used to score TCR-TCR, TCR-HLA and TCR-CMV co-occurrence, with a repertoire-size bias correction applied to TCR pairs. A later analysis estimated false discovery rates by permuting HLA or CMV assignments 20 times. A later analysis grouped co-occurring TCRs with DBSCAN, adding TCRdist sequence similarity when clustering within HLA-allele-positive subsets. Repertoires with fewer than 30,000 or more than 120,000 public chains were left out of co-occurrence clustering, as were about 5 repertoires with anomalous nucleotide sharing. TCRdb obtained this table from immuneACCESS and retained in-frame rearrangements with V and J assigned. These tables miss some clones; where compared with another copy, unresolved V genes account for less than half of the shortfall, and the remainder is unexplained. That table furnishes V, J and clone size, whereas the DNA furnished D and trimming. The sample includes around 130,000 clones, with around 86% observed a single time. The ten largest clonotypes hold less than 2.5% of the sample.

The receptor was isolated from a middle-aged woman in good health and CMV-seronegative. The chain is assembled from TRBV6-5 and TRBJ2-1; 8 bases in the middle match TRBD2. Sequencing was carried out using PBMCs. The nucleotide sequence is TGTGCCACGACCGGGAGGGCCTACAATGAGCAGTTCTTC. This is translated as CATTGRAYNEQFF.